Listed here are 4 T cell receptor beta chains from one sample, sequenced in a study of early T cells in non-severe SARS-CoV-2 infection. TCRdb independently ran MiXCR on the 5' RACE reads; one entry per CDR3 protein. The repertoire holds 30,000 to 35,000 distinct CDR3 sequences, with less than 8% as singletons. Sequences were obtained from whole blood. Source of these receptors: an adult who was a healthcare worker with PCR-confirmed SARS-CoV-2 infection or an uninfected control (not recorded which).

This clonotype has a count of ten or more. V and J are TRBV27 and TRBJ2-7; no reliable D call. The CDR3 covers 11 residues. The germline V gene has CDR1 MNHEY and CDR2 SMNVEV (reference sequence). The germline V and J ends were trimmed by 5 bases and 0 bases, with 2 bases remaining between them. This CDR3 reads CASSTSYEQYF. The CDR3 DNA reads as TGTGCCAGCAGTACCTCCTACGAGCAGTACTTC.

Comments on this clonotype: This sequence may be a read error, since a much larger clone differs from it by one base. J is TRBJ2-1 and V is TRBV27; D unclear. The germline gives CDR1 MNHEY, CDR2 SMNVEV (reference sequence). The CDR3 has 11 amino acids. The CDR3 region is CAGRRTTEQFF. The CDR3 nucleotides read TGTGCCGGCAGACGAACTACCGAGCAGTTCTTC.

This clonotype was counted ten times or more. The CDR3 nucleotides are TGTGCCAGCAGCCCTCGACCAATTAACTATGGCTACACCTTC. Translation gives CASSPRPINYGYTF. The rearrangement links TRBV12-3 or TRBV12-4 to TRBJ1-2; no clear D. There are 14 residues in the CDR3. Trimming removed 6 bases at V and 1 base at J, with 12 bases between.

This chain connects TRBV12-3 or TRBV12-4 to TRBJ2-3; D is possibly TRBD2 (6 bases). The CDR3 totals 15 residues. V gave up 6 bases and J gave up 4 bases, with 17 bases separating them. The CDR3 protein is CASSLLGGVADTQYF. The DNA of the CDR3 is TGTGCCAGCAGCCTACTAGGCGGGGTGGCAGATACGCAGTATTTT.